The T cell receptor (beta chain) described here comes from a study of CD8 T cells in Susac syndrome. Worth noting for this clonotype: Its antigen is currently unknown.

When the RNA was reverse transcribed, random hexamers were used with an input of roughly 0.45 to 1 ug. Across 54 Vbeta and 13 Jbeta, immunoSEQ multiplex PCR amplified TCR beta CDR3. TCRdb used MiXCR to reprocess the immunoSEQ multiplex PCR reads, holding one entry per CDR3 protein. The table lists 95,000 to 150,000 distinct CDR3 sequences, around 94% of them singletons. V lost 0 bases and J lost 6; bases outside the gene matches: 7. CDR1 is SNHLY, CDR2 FYNNEI, per germline. CDR3 length equals 17 residues. The authors sequenced TCR beta from blood CD8+ and CD4+ T cells. TEMRA cells were FACS-enriched, while CD8+ and CD4+ T cells were negatively isolated. Study-level findings and limits: As acknowledged by the study, its TCR sequencing and HLA analysis included a relatively small number of individuals.

The sequence derives from a human donor in good health. The sequencing sample was made of CD4+ T cells from PBMCs. The J gene is TRBJ2-1, the V gene TRBV2; 11 positions match TRBD1. CDR3 loop: CASSEATPGQGGNEQFF. In DNA form, the CDR3 reads TGTGCCAGCAGTGAAGCAACGCCGGGACAGGGGGGCAATGAGCAGTTCTTC.